This is a list of T cell receptor beta chains from one sample in a study of blood T cell repertoires in COVID-19. Measured with immunoSEQ multiplex PCR; TCRdb has only the in-frame clones, and not every one. The sample shows about 220,000 clones, over 60% of them seen only once. The material sequenced was peripheral blood. Source of these receptors: a woman between 70 and 85 years old with acute or convalescent COVID-19. CDR3s leave out the opening cysteine and the closing phenylalanine or tryptophan. Clone size is shown for a subset of rows, as once, few, many or a class of expanded clone.

size,V,CDR3
NA,TRBV4-2,ASSQDIPVETRSDTQY
NA,TRBV7-3,ASSSGDGHNEQF
NA,TRBV7-2,ASSLSAVRGWGETQY
NA,TRBV24-1,ATSDGSTDTQY
NA,TRBV24-1,ATSGGFRDEQF
NA,TRBV7-2,ASSPSRGGTYEQY
NA,TRBV12-5,ASGADRGSSMNTEAF
NA,TRBV6-5,ASSYTNPQWTEAF
NA,TRBV6-5,ASRNTNQPQH
NA,TRBV7-2,ASSPSGGSKLF
NA,TRBV6-5,ASRRTGHTGELF
NA,TRBV11-2,ASRPDRPNNYNSPLH
once,TRBV3-1/TRBV3-2,ASSGTSSGVETQY
NA,TRBV5-8,ASRVGVEQF
NA,TRBV6-5,ASSYRGGTNEKLF
NA,TRBV4-3,ASSQDTRGGLYEQY
NA,TRBV9,ASSVGERGGYEQY
NA,TRBV25-1,ASGTSTDTQY
once,TRBV9,ASSTSRGRTGELF
NA,TRBV2,ASGSRGQNTEAF
NA,TRBV18,ASSPGPYNEQF
NA,TRBV5-4,ASSLSSGTSETQY
NA,TRBV20-1,SASRSDRGSTGELF
NA,TRBV6-2/TRBV6-3,ASSLAGGETQY
NA,TRBV10-3,AIREDSLNQPQH
NA,TRBV30,AWWSTGAWNTEAF
NA,TRBV5-1,ASFTGESTDTQY
NA,TRBV9,ASRRSGVTDTLY
NA,TRBV3-1/TRBV3-2,ASSQGPAGGYT
NA,TRBV7-2,ASSLGGRNQPQH
NA,TRBV28,ASQGRNNSPLH
NA,TRBV11-2,ASSSTESTNSPLH
NA,TRBV5-5,ASSPERGLALH
NA,TRBV30,AWRGLPGQGEETQY
NA,TRBV28,ASSGRLAF
NA,TRBV7-2,ASSLDANEQF
NA,TRBV29-1,SVDPRDPHSDRVENIQY
NA,TRBV5-1,ASSLAGTSGETQY
NA,TRBV3-1/TRBV3-2,ASSQIPGRGETQY
NA,TRBV2,ASVVGQGGEKLF
NA,TRBV27,ASSLSTGTLYGYT
NA,TRBV6-1,ASSEAPIRVNTEAF
NA,TRBV4-2,ASRATSGANTGELF
NA,TRBV11-2,ASSPRVAGGEQY
NA,TRBV9,ASSGTGIANEKLF
NA,TRBV3-1/TRBV3-2,ASSQAGLQETQY
NA,TRBV11-2,ASSQGANTEAF
few,TRBV7-2,ASSLRSVQETQY
NA,TRBV2,ASRTSPTGELF
few,TRBV3-1/TRBV3-2,ASSQGESSGAEQY
NA,TRBV11-2,ASSSGPAQY
NA,TRBV6-1,ASSESGVAGTDTQY